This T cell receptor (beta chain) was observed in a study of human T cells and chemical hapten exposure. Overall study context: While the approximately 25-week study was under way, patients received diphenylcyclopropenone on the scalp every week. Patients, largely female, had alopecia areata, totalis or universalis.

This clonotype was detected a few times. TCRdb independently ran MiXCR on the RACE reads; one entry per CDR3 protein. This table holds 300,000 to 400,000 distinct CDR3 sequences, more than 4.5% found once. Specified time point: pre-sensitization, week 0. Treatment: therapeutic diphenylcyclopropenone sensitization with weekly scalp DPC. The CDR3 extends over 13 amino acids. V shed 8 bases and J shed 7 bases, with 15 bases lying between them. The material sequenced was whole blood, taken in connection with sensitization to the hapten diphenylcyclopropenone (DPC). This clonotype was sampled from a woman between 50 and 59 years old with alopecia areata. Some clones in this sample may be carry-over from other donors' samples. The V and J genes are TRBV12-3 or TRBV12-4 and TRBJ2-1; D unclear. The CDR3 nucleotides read TGTGCCAGCGTTAGCCGCCCGGCTAATGAGCAGTTCTTC. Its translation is CASVSRPANEQFF.